The 21 T cell receptor beta chains presented below share a single source sample, sequenced in a study of cytomegalovirus exposure and HLA in healthy donors. The primer mix had 60 Vbeta and 13 Jbeta primers. Produced via immunoSEQ multiplex PCR; TCRdb's table is partial and in-frame only. The sample comprises approximately 180,000 clones, about 78% of which are singletons, and about 13% rests with the top ten. The sequenced material came from PBMCs. The receptors derive from a woman aged 45-65 years in good health and CMV-seropositive.

This clone was counted a few times. The CDR3 DNA follows: TGTGCCAGTAGTCCGGGTACAACTGAAGCTTTCTTT. It specifies CASSPGTTEAFF. The V gene is TRBV19, the J gene TRBJ1-1, with D unclear. This CDR3 has 12 amino acids. In germline, CDR1 is LNHDA, CDR2 SQIVND (reference sequence). Deletions cut 5 bases from V and 5 bases from J, with 9 bases between.

V usage is TRBV19 and J usage is TRBJ1-1; 7 bases agree with TRBD1. The CDR3 runs to 13 residues. V gave up 9 bases and J gave up 5 bases; unmatched junction bases: 9. Germline V CDR1 and CDR2: LNHDA, SQIVND (reference sequence). CDR3 sequence (DNA): TGTGCCAGCGGACGTTCAGGGGGAACTGAAGCTTTCTTT. Translating it yields CASGRSGGTEAFF.

The genes are TRBV6-6 and TRBJ2-1; perhaps TRBD2 as D (6 bases). V dropped 1 base and J dropped 12 bases, with 7 bases sitting between them. Germline V gene data show CDR1 as MNHNY and CDR2 as SVGAGI (reference sequence). This CDR3 is 11 amino acids long. The CDR3 loop is CASSYLGGQFF. For the CDR3, the DNA is TGTGCCAGCAGTTACTTGGGGGGGCAGTTCTTC.

The V gene is TRBV4-2, the J gene TRBJ2-2; 12 bases line up with TRBD1. From germline, CDR1 is LGHNA and CDR2 YNFKEQ. Trimming cost V 1 base and J 5 bases; bases outside gene matches: 5. The CDR3 contains 17 residues. This CDR3 is CASSQVGTGGLTGELFF. DNA for the CDR3: TGTGCCAGCAGCCAAGTCGGGACAGGGGGCTTGACCGGGGAGCTGTTTTTT.

The chain links TRBV7-3 to TRBJ2-5; 8 positions agree with TRBD2. The V segment lost 5 bases and the J segment 4 bases; nucleotides outside the gene matches: 6. This CDR3 is 14 amino acids long. Germline-derived CDR1 and CDR2 are SGHTA and FQGTGA. This CDR3 reads CASSPGGDPETQYF. CDR3 nucleotide sequence: TGTGCCAGCAGCCCCGGGGGGGATCCAGAGACCCAGTACTTC.

This clone was seen a few times. The chain combines TRBV30 with TRBJ1-2; D remains unclear. Germline V gene lookup returns CDR1 GTSNPN and CDR2 SVGIG (reference sequence). The CDR3 totals 11 residues. Trimming took off 7 bases at V and 4 bases at J, with 10 bases between the two ends. The CDR3 sequence is CASTGGYGYTF. DNA of the CDR3: TGTGCCTCCACGGGTGGCTATGGCTACACCTTC.

The V call is TRBV13, the J call TRBJ2-6, with D uncertain. The CDR3 sequence is 15 residues long. Per germline, CDR1 PRHDT and CDR2 FYEKMQ (reference sequence). V gave up 4 bases and J gave up 0 bases, with 7 bases separating them. The CDR3 DNA reads TGTGCCAGCAGCTCCTACAGCTCTGGGGCCAACGTCCTGACTTTC. It specifies CASSSYSSGANVLTF.

The chain is built from TRBV5-1 and TRBJ1-2; 11 nucleotides line up with TRBD1. The CDR3 sequence is 16 residues long. Per the germline V gene, CDR1 is SGHRS and CDR2 is YFSETQ. V dropped 0 bases and J dropped 7; count of bases not matched to a gene: 8. The CDR3 loop is CASSLGTDRGQGGYTF. In nucleotides, the CDR3 is TGCGCCAGCAGCTTGGGCACGGACAGGGGGCAGGGTGGCTACACCTTC.

This clone has just a few counts. This chain links TRBV27 with TRBJ2-7; TRBD1 agrees at 10 bases. Germline values: CDR1 MNHEY, CDR2 SMNVEV (reference sequence). The CDR3 consists of 16 residues. Trimming removed 5 bases from V and 0 bases from J; junction bases left unmatched: 7. The DNA for the CDR3 is TGTGCCAGCAGTCCCCCCGGGACAGGGGTCTCCTACGAGCAGTACTTC. Translated, it gives CASSPPGTGVSYEQYF.

This chain links TRBV5-6 with TRBJ2-5; 8 positions match TRBD2. The CDR3 sequence is 14 residues long. V trimming: 4 bases; J trimming: 4 bases; junction bases outside the gene matches: 6. The germline CDR1 and CDR2 sequences are SGHDT and YYEEEE. CDR3 sequence (DNA): TGTGCCAGCAGCCCTCCGGGACTAGGAGAGACCCAGTACTTC. Amino acids: CASSPPGLGETQYF.

The J gene is TRBJ2-3, the V gene TRBV13; no firm D call. The CDR3 has 14 residues. Germline V gene lookup returns CDR1 PRHDT and CDR2 FYEKMQ (reference sequence). The ends were cut back, 4 bases at V and 2 bases at J, with 10 bases in the middle. CDR3 region: CASSSREDTDTQYF. The CDR3 nucleotides read TGTGCCAGCAGCTCTCGAGAAGACACAGATACGCAGTATTTT.

V usage is TRBV19 and J usage is TRBJ1-5; weak D call: TRBD1 (6 bases). The V end lost 11 bases, the J end lost 4 bases, and 15 bases lay between the germline ends. The CDR3 sequence is 13 residues long. The germline CDR1 and CDR2 sequences are LNHDA and SQIVND (reference sequence). CDR3 amino acids: CARALRGNQPQHF. CDR3 nucleotides: TGTGCCCGAGCTCTAAGGGGGAATCAGCCCCAGCATTTT.

This clone came up once. The CDR3: CASSPAGGGRNEQFF. DNA of the CDR3: TGCGCCAGCAGTCCGGCGGGGGGGGGTCGCAATGAGCAGTTCTTC. The rearrangement joins TRBV5-1 to TRBJ2-1; 9 bases are a match to TRBD2. The CDR3 consists of 15 residues. V was clipped by 5 bases and J by 6 bases; unmatched bases: 9. In germline, CDR1 is SGHRS, CDR2 YFSETQ.

V usage is TRBV5-4 and J usage is TRBJ2-1, with 8 nucleotides matching TRBD1. The V gene's germline CDR1 is SGHNT and CDR2 YYREEE (reference sequence). The ends lost 2 bases at V and 4 bases at J; junction bases unmatched: 8. The CDR3 is made up of 16 amino acids. The DNA for the CDR3 is TGTGCCAGCAGCTTAGGGCAGGGGGCCACGTACAATGAGCAGTTCTTC. This encodes CASSLGQGATYNEQFF.

V and J are TRBV15 and TRBJ2-3, with D possibly matching TRBD1 (6 bases). Trimming left V 5 bases short and J 1 base short, with 16 bases between. The CDR3 spans 16 residues. The germline CDR1 and CDR2 sequences are LNHNV and YYDKDF (reference sequence). CDR3 amino acids: CATSGLPGHRTDTQYF. Here the CDR3 DNA reads TGTGCCACCAGCGGGCTCCCGGGACACCGCACAGATACGCAGTATTTT.

The chain recombines TRBV7-9 with TRBJ1-6, with 9 positions matching TRBD1. After removal of 4 bases from V and 7 bases from J, the junction contained 5 bases not matched to a gene. This CDR3 comprises 15 residues. Germline V gives CDR1 SEHNR, CDR2 FQNEAQ (reference sequence). The CDR3 is CASSSQGQGNSPLHF. The CDR3, as DNA: TGTGCCAGCAGCTCCCAAGGACAGGGGAATTCACCCCTCCACTTT.

This clone was counted between two and nine times. J is TRBJ2-1 and V is TRBV7-6; the match to TRBD1 covers 8 bases. V lost 5 bases to trimming and J lost 3 bases; unmatched junction nucleotides: 6. Germline assignment: CDR1 SGHVS and CDR2 FNYEAQ. The CDR3 is 15 amino acids. The DNA of the CDR3 is TGTGCCAGCAGCCCCGGACAGGGAGGCTACAATGAGCAGTTCTTC. Its protein is CASSPGQGGYNEQFF.

The chain couples TRBV6-6 to TRBJ1-1; no firm D call. V was shortened by 7 bases and J by 1 base, with 13 bases between the two germline ends. The CDR3 totals 14 residues. Per the germline V gene, CDR1 is MNHNY and CDR2 is SVGAGI (reference sequence). The DNA for the CDR3 is TGTGCCAGCACTCGACTTGAAAGGAACACTGAAGCTTTCTTT. This gives the protein CASTRLERNTEAFF.

This sequence joins TRBV2 and TRBJ2-2; the match to TRBD1 covers 7 bases. Germline V lookup: CDR1 SNHLY, CDR2 FYNNEI. This CDR3 is 16 amino acids long. Trimming took 5 bases from V and 8 from J; bases not matched to a gene: 14. In nucleotides, the CDR3 is TGTGCCAGCAGTCTAAGGACAGGCCGCACCTTAGGGGAGCTGTTTTTT. It codes for CASSLRTGRTLGELFF.

This chain links TRBV19 with TRBJ1-3; D is perhaps TRBD1 (6 bases). With 5 bases removed from V and 0 bases from J, the gap between germline ends came to 14 bases. The CDR3 is 16 residues long. Germline V gene lookup returns CDR1 LNHDA and CDR2 SQIVND (reference sequence). CDR3 protein: CASSLRGIGSGNTIYF. CDR3 nucleotides: TGTGCCAGTAGTCTTAGGGGGATTGGCTCTGGAAACACCATATATTTT. Supplemented by reference TRBV19 and TRBJ1-3, the full variable domain reads DGGITQSPKYLFRKEGQNVTLSCEQNLNHDAMYWYRQDPGQGLRLIYYSQIVNDFQKGDIAEGYSVSREKKESFPLTVTSAQKNPTAFYLCASSLRGIGSGNTIYFGEGSWLTVV.

V usage is TRBV2 and J usage is TRBJ2-1; D is ambiguous. Germline V gene sequence: CDR1 SNHLY, CDR2 FYNNEI. V lost 11 bases, J lost 0 bases, and 17 bases lay in between. This CDR3 has 15 residues. The CDR3, as DNA: TGTGCCGGCGGAAAAGATTCGAGCTCCTACAATGAGCAGTTCTTC. It is translated as CAGGKDSSSYNEQFF.